These T cell receptor beta chains were read from a single sample in a study of neoadjuvant anti-PD-1 for oral cavity cancer. Profiled with immunoSEQ multiplex PCR; TCRdb holds only in-frame clones, not every one. Among roughly 67,000 clones listed, 83% were seen once. Sample: PBMCs, taken before nivolumab (anti-PD-1) treatment. These receptors came from a person between 40 and 85 years old with oral cavity squamous cell carcinoma. The conserved cysteine and the conserved F or W are not part of the CDR3 here.

J: TRBJ1-1
V: TRBV9
CDR3: ASSFGMSSTEAF

J: TRBJ1-2
V: TRBV21-1
CDR3: ASSPQEGYT

J: TRBJ2-1
V: TRBV27
CDR3: ASSPGTGGEQF

J: TRBJ1-6
V: TRBV7-2
CDR3: ASSPDRSDSPLH

J: TRBJ2-1
V: TRBV5-1
CDR3: ASSLAGSGSVWDEQF

J: TRBJ2-3
V: TRBV18
CDR3: ASSPGTPDTQY

J: TRBJ2-7
V: TRBV5-1
CDR3: ASSPTPGGSYEQY

J: TRBJ2-5
V: TRBV2
CDR3: ASSDAGAETQY

J: TRBJ1-5
V: TRBV19
CDR3: ASKSINPGQKSNQPQH

J: TRBJ2-7
V: TRBV9
CDR3: ASSATSGGSYEQY

J: TRBJ2-2
V: TRBV6-5
CDR3: ATSRDGANTGELF

J: TRBJ1-1
V: TRBV10-1
CDR3: ASSPNGQDTEAF

J: TRBJ1-3
V: TRBV27
CDR3: ASRLQGAGNTIY

J: TRBJ2-7
V: TRBV19
CDR3: ASSIEFGPRSYEQY

J: TRBJ1-2
V: TRBV19
CDR3: ASSSSRTGGKYYGYT

J: TRBJ1-2
V: TRBV6-6
CDR3: ASSTGQAGYGYT

J: TRBJ2-7
V: TRBV20-1
CDR3: SARTGDEQY

J: TRBJ1-3
V: TRBV30
CDR3: AWSVTGGNTIY

J: TRBJ1-2
V: TRBV23-1
CDR3: ASSQWTGIEGYT

J: TRBJ2-5
V: TRBV4-1
CDR3: ASSPVGPGETQY

J: TRBJ2-7
V: TRBV4-1
CDR3: ASSGTGYEQY

J: TRBJ1-2
V: TRBV5-6
CDR3: ASSKSLQGSNGYT

J: TRBJ1-1
V: TRBV15
CDR3: ATSREGTGPEAF

J: TRBJ1-1
V: TRBV2
CDR3: ASRRLNTEAF

J: TRBJ1-1
V: TRBV15
CDR3: ATSRGQVNTEAF

J: TRBJ1-2
V: TRBV2
CDR3: ASSWDGRNYGYT

J: TRBJ2-5
V: TRBV15
CDR3: ATSIAGETQY

J: TRBJ1-1
V: TRBV30
CDR3: AWRAPWNTEAF

J: TRBJ2-5
V: TRBV15
CDR3: ATSRPASGEETQY

J: TRBJ1-5
V: TRBV9
CDR3: ASSVFRDQPQH

J: TRBJ1-4
V: TRBV7-6
CDR3: ASSVRGTHGEKLF

J: TRBJ2-7
V: TRBV7-3
CDR3: ASSPSEAAYEQY

J: TRBJ1-1
V: TRBV5-1
CDR3: ASRGTSEAF

J: TRBJ1-2
V: TRBV30
CDR3: AGDGYGYT

J: TRBJ1-4
V: TRBV5-4
CDR3: ASSLASQGLTNEKLF

J: TRBJ2-7
V: TRBV6-4
CDR3: ASSPSSYEQY

J: TRBJ1-1
V: TRBV5-1
CDR3: ASSLTAGGLITEAF

J: TRBJ2-1
V: TRBV9
CDR3: ASSPRTNSNEQF

J: TRBJ2-5
V: TRBV15
CDR3: ATSRDRQRGETQY

J: TRBJ1-1
V: TRBV7-3
CDR3: ASSSRQDTEAF

J: TRBJ1-1
V: TRBV5-1
CDR3: ASSSQGGTEAF

J: TRBJ2-7
V: TRBV7-9
CDR3: ASRLGTASYEQY

J: TRBJ2-1
V: TRBV11-2
CDR3: ASSFSGRAHNEQF

J: TRBJ1-1
V: TRBV7-3
CDR3: ASSDRGGNTEAF

J: TRBJ2-1
V: TRBV7-3
CDR3: ASSQGTDRYEQF

J: TRBJ2-5
V: TRBV15
CDR3: ATSRHLLDEETQY